This entry lists 26 T cell receptor beta chains sequenced from one sample in a study of shared clonotypes between healthy human individuals. In the naive CD8 group, cells lacked CD45RO and were positively selected for CCR7, so terminally differentiated effector memory CD45RA+ cells were left out. Sequencing was performed with immunoSEQ multiplex PCR; in TCRdb, only in-frame clones are kept and a portion is missing. The profile covers some 2.1 million clones, with about 94% appearing a single time and about 1.6% taken by the ten largest. The sample consisted of naive CD8+ T cells from PBMCs. The origin of the receptors is a man aged 18 to 29 in good health. Some clones in this sample may be carry-over from other donors' samples.

This sequence joins TRBV10-3 and TRBJ1-4; D is undetermined. The germline V gene encodes CDR1 ENHRY and CDR2 SYGVKD. V lost 3 bases, J lost 0 bases, and 8 bases lay in between. There are 15 residues in the CDR3. In nucleotides, the CDR3 is TGTGCCATCAGTGACCCCATCGCAACTAATGAAAAACTGTTTTTT. This gives the protein CAISDPIATNEKLFF.

This rearrangement joins TRBV7-9 to TRBJ2-7; D call uncertain. V lost 5 bases and J 3 bases, leaving 8 bases between the germline ends. Germline values: CDR1 SEHNR, CDR2 FQNEAQ (reference sequence). This CDR3 is 12 amino acids long. The CDR3 loop reads CASSLFGYEQYF. CDR3 sequence (DNA): TGTGCCAGCAGCCTGTTCGGCTACGAGCAGTACTTC.

The genes are TRBV14 and TRBJ1-1, with D perhaps matching TRBD1 (5 bases). Trimming left V 0 bases short and J 12 bases short, with 20 bases between. Germline CDR1 reads SGHDN; CDR2 reads FVKESK. The CDR3 spans 15 residues. The CDR3 DNA reads TGTGCCAGCAGCCAAGATGTAGGGTTAGGGGATAAAACTTTCTTT. This gives the protein CASSQDVGLGDKTFF.

A word on this clone: Other DNA sequences from this sample encode an identical CDR3 as well. The J gene is TRBJ2-7, the V gene TRBV2, with unresolved D. Germline V lookup: CDR1 SNHLY, CDR2 FYNNEI. V lost 1 base to trimming and J lost 4 bases, with 8 bases between them. The CDR3 sequence is 13 residues long. The CDR3 here is CASSEGVGYEQYF. The CDR3 DNA reads TGTGCCAGCAGTGAAGGGGTGGGATACGAGCAGTACTTC.

As regards this clone: The sample holds other DNA sequences that translate to the same CDR3. V gene TRBV27 combines with J gene TRBJ2-7; TRBD1 or TRBD2 may be the D gene (5 bases each). Deletions cut 2 bases from V and 1 base from J, with 9 bases between. Germline loops: CDR1 MNHEY, CDR2 SMNVEV (reference sequence). This CDR3 region has 14 residues. The CDR3 loop reads CASSLRGRSYEQYF. DNA of the CDR3: TGTGCCAGCAGTTTAAGGGGACGGTCCTACGAGCAGTACTTC.

The chain carries TRBV7-9 and TRBJ1-1; tentative D call: TRBD1 (5 bases). Germline assignment: CDR1 SEHNR and CDR2 FQNEAQ (reference sequence). The CDR3 is made up of 12 amino acids. V was cut by 8 bases and J by 5 bases, with 12 bases left in between. CDR3 amino acids: CASEVTGTEAFF. CDR3 bases: TGTGCCAGCGAAGTAACAGGTACTGAAGCTTTCTTT. Supplemented by reference TRBV7-9 and TRBJ1-1, the full variable domain reads DTGVSQNPRHKITKRGQNVTFRCDPISEHNRLYWYRQTLGQGPEFLTYFQNEAQLEKSRLLSDRFSAERPKGSFSTLEIQRTEQGDSAMYLCASEVTGTEAFFGQGTRLTVV.

The sample holds one count of this clone. This rearrangement joins TRBV6-5 to TRBJ2-2; D unresolved. Germline V gene data show CDR1 as MNHEY and CDR2 as SVGAGI. The CDR3 is 13 amino acids. The V gene lost 2 bases and the J gene lost 3 bases, with 4 bases spanning the gap. This CDR3 is CASSYGHTGELFF. CDR3 sequence (DNA): TGTGCCAGCAGTTACGGTCACACCGGGGAGCTGTTTTTT.

The CDR3 spells CASQHGTGELFF. The CDR3 DNA sequence: TGTGCCAGCCAACACGGGACCGGGGAGCTGTTTTTT. The chain links TRBV7-3 to TRBJ2-2; unclear D gene. Deletions cut 8 bases from V and 5 bases from J, with 9 bases between. Germline V gene lookup returns CDR1 SGHTA and CDR2 FQGTGA. This CDR3 contains 12 residues.

Note on this clone: The sample carries other DNA sequences with the same CDR3. The chain carries TRBV6-5 and TRBJ2-7, with 7 bases aligning to TRBD1. V lost 6 bases to trimming and J lost 0 bases; unmatched junction nucleotides: 5. The CDR3 has 14 residues. Germline V gene sequence: CDR1 MNHEY, CDR2 SVGAGI. CDR3 bases: TGTGCCAGCAGGTTACAGGGGTCCTCCTACGAGCAGTACTTC. Its protein product is CASRLQGSSYEQYF.

The chain recombines TRBV18 with TRBJ2-1; D is perhaps TRBD2 (6 bases). Trimming cost V 5 bases and J 1 base, with 12 bases left between them. Looked up from germline, CDR1 is KGHSH and CDR2 is LQKENI. This CDR3 has 15 amino acids. The CDR3 DNA is TGTGCCAGCTCAGCCGCCGGGGGATCCTACAATGAGCAGTTCTTC. Its translation: CASSAAGGSYNEQFF. The whole variable domain, remainder taken from reference TRBV18 and TRBJ2-1, is NAGVMQNPRHLVRRRGQEARLRCSPMKGHSHVYWYRQLPEEGLKFMVYLQKENIIDESGMPKERFSAEFPKEGPSILRIQQVVRGDSAAYFCASSAAGGSYNEQFFGPGTRLTVL.

This clone was seen a handful of times. The rearrangement uses TRBV27 and TRBJ2-2, with D perhaps TRBD1 (6 bases). V shed 3 bases and J shed 4 bases, with 9 bases lying between them. This CDR3 has 14 residues. The germline gives CDR1 MNHEY, CDR2 SMNVEV (reference sequence). CDR3 in DNA: TGTGCCAGCAGTTTCAGGGGCCCCACCGGGGAGCTGTTTTTT. As protein: CASSFRGPTGELFF.

The chain combines TRBV15 with TRBJ2-1, with 7 bases lining up with TRBD1. The CDR3 runs 15 residues. Germline CDR1 reads LNHNV; CDR2 reads YYDKDF (reference sequence). With V trimmed by 3 bases and J by 5 bases, 7 bases remained unmatched. The CDR3 DNA reads TGTGCCACCAGCAGGGCCCGGGACAGCGACAATGAGCAGTTCTTC. Encoded protein: CATSRARDSDNEQFF.

The chain carries TRBV5-4 and TRBJ2-1; TRBD2 agrees at 12 bases. This CDR3 region has 17 residues. The germline V gene encodes CDR1 SGHNT and CDR2 YYREEE (reference sequence). V shed 3 bases, J shed 4 bases, and the junction held 8 bases outside the gene matches. This chain's CDR3 is CASSSTSGSLVYNEQFF. The CDR3 DNA is TGTGCCAGCAGCTCGACTAGCGGGAGCTTGGTATACAATGAGCAGTTCTTC.

This clone has more than one count but fewer than ten. Other DNA sequences in the sample encode the same CDR3. The V and J genes are TRBV15 and TRBJ2-7; D remains unclear. The V end lost 0 bases, the J end lost 2 bases, and 11 bases lay between the germline ends. Germline values: CDR1 LNHNV, CDR2 YYDKDF (reference sequence). CDR3 size: 15 residues. CDR3 coding DNA: TGTGCCACCAGCAGAGAATTGGCAGGTGCCTACGAGCAGTACTTC. This encodes CATSRELAGAYEQYF.

The V and J genes are TRBV19 and TRBJ2-2; 8 bases align to TRBD1. Losses at the gene ends were 6 bases for V and 7 bases for J; bases not matched to a gene: 13. This CDR3 is built from 16 residues. The germline V gene has CDR1 LNHDA and CDR2 SQIVND (reference sequence). Here the CDR3 reads CASRVLKDRGNGELFF. The CDR3 bases are TGTGCCAGTAGGGTCCTCAAAGACAGGGGAAACGGGGAGCTGTTTTTT.

The genes are TRBV2 and TRBJ2-7; possibly TRBD2 for D (7 bases). V gave up 6 bases and J gave up 1 base, with 10 bases separating them. In germline, CDR1 is SNHLY, CDR2 FYNNEI. The CDR3 is made up of 13 amino acids. CDR3 sequence reads: CASRGGLSYEQYF. The CDR3 DNA reads as TGTGCCAGCAGGGGGGGGCTATCCTACGAGCAGTACTTC.

This clone was seen more than once but under ten times. The chain uses TRBV27 and TRBJ1-5; a weak D match, TRBD1 (5 bases). The CDR3 length is 16 residues. Germline V gene data show CDR1 as MNHEY and CDR2 as SMNVEV (reference sequence). V shed 5 bases and J shed 0 bases, with 14 bases lying between them. The CDR3 loop is CASSTHGTNSNQPQHF. The DNA of the CDR3 is TGTGCCAGCAGTACACACGGGACGAATAGCAATCAGCCCCAGCATTTT.

The chain combines TRBV7-9 with TRBJ2-5, with D maybe TRBD2 (6 bases). The CDR3 length is 15 residues. V was pared by 4 bases and J by 2 bases, with 14 bases between. Germline CDR1 SEHNR, CDR2 FQNEAQ (reference sequence). The DNA for the CDR3 is TGTGCCAGCAGCTCCGGACTAAGCCGACAAGAGACCCAGTACTTC. This gives the protein CASSSGLSRQETQYF.

CDR3 nucleotides: TGTGCCAGCAGCCCAACCGGGGCAAACCAAGAGACCCAGTACTTC. This encodes CASSPTGANQETQYF. V is TRBV7-3 and J is TRBJ2-5, with D perhaps given as TRBD1 or TRBD2 (5 bases each). Germline-derived CDR1 and CDR2 are SGHTA and FQGTGA. CDR3 length equals 15 residues. Trimming cost V 5 bases and J 0 bases, with 13 bases left between them.

This chain links TRBV27 with TRBJ1-2; TRBD1 aligns across 7 bases. J was trimmed by 8 bases and V by 6 bases; bases with no gene match: 9. Per the germline V gene, CDR1 is MNHEY and CDR2 is SMNVEV (reference sequence). The CDR3 runs 13 residues. CDR3 in amino acids: CASRDRTGGGYTF. The CDR3 DNA reads as TGTGCCAGCAGGGACCGGACAGGAGGAGGCTACACCTTC.

The V gene is TRBV16, the J gene TRBJ2-5, with a tentative D call TRBD2 (6 bases). The CDR3 is 16 amino acids. The V and J ends lost 4 bases and 2 bases respectively, with 17 bases between them. CDR1 and CDR2 from the germline V gene are KGHSY and FQNENV. The CDR3 coding sequence is TGTGCCAGCAGCCCGCTGTCTCTAGCGACACAAGAGACCCAGTACTTC. Amino acid sequence: CASSPLSLATQETQYF.

The chain combines TRBV14 with TRBJ2-1; 9 positions match TRBD2. Trimming took 4 bases from V and 6 from J; bases not matched to a gene: 13. In germline, CDR1 is SGHDN, CDR2 FVKESK. The CDR3 has 17 amino acids. The CDR3 coding sequence is TGTGCCAGCAGCCCACTGTCGGCGGGAGGGCGGGTCAATGAGCAGTTCTTC. It yields the protein CASSPLSAGGRVNEQFF.

The rearrangement links TRBV7-9 to TRBJ2-3, with D unresolved. From germline, CDR1 is SEHNR and CDR2 FQNEAQ (reference sequence). V lost 1 base to trimming and J lost 9 bases, with 11 bases between them. The CDR3 has 13 residues. The CDR3 region is CASSLGVWGTQYF. CDR3 nucleotide sequence: TGTGCCAGCAGCTTAGGGGTTTGGGGAACGCAGTATTTT.

This clone was seen just once. Other nucleotide sequences from this sample produce the same CDR3. The chain employs TRBV28 and TRBJ1-1, with D perhaps matching TRBD1 (5 bases). CDR3 length equals 13 residues. Trimming cost V 4 bases and J 4 bases, with 10 bases left between them. The V gene's germline CDR1 is MDHEN and CDR2 SYDVKM. CDR3 coding DNA: TGTGCCAGCAGTTACAGGTGGGGCACTGAAGCTTTCTTT. Translating it yields CASSYRWGTEAFF. The full variable domain, with the rest looked up from reference TRBV28 and TRBJ1-1, is DVKVTQSSRYLVKRTGEKVFLECVQDMDHENMFWYRQDPGLGLRLIYFSYDVKMKEKGDIPEGYSVSREKKERFSLILESASTNQTSMYLCASSYRWGTEAFFGQGTRLTVV.

This chain links TRBV7-6 with TRBJ2-2; no reliable D call. This CDR3 comprises 14 residues. Trimming left V 5 bases short and J 5 bases short, with 12 bases between. CDR1 is SGHVS and CDR2 is FNYEAQ in the germline V gene. The CDR3 loop reads CASSHLGLTGELFF. CDR3 sequence (DNA): TGTGCCAGCAGCCACCTCGGTTTAACCGGGGAGCTGTTTTTT.

The chain links TRBV11-2 to TRBJ1-4; possibly TRBD1 for D (5 bases). CDR1 SGHAT and CDR2 FQNNGV come from the germline V gene. Trimming removed 5 bases at V and 7 bases at J, with 17 bases between. CDR3 size: 15 residues. The CDR3 DNA reads TGTGCCAGCAGCCCCTACGGGGGGAAGGCTGAAAAACTGTTTTTT. It is translated as CASSPYGGKAEKLFF.